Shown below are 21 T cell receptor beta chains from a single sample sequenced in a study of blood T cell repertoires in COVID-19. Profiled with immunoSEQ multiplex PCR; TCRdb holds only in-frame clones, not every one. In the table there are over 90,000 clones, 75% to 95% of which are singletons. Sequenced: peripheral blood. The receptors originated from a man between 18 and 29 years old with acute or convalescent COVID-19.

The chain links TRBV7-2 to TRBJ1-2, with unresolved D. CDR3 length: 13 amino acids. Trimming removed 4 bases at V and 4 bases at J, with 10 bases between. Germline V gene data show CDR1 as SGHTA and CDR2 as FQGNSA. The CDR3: CASSSPLLYGYTF. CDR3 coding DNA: TGTGCCAGCAGCTCCCCCCTTCTCTATGGCTACACCTTC.

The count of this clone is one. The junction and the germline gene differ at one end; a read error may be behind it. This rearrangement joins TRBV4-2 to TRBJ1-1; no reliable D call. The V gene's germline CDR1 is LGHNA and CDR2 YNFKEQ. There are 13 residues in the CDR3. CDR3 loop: CASSQEGNSEAFF. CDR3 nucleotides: TGTGCCAGCAGCCAAGAGGGTAACAGTGAAGCTTTCTTT.

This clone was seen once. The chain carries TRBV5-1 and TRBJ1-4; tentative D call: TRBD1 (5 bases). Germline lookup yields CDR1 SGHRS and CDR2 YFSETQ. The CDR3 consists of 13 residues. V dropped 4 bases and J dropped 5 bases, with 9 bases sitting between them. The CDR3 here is CASSAEGNEKLFF. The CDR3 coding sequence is TGCGCCAGCAGCGCGGAGGGGAATGAAAAACTGTTTTTT.

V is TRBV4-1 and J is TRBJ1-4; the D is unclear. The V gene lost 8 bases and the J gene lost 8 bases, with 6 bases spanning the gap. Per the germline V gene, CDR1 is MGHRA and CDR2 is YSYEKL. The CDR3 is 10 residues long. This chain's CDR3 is CASRREKLFF. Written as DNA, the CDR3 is TGCGCCAGCCGTAGAGAAAAACTGTTTTTT.

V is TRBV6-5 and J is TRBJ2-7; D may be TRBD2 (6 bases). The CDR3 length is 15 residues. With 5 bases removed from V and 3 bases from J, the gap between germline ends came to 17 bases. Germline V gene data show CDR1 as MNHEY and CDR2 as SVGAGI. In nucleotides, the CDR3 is TGTGCCAGCAGTAGGGATCCTAGCGAGGTCTACGAGCAGTACTTC. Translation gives CASSRDPSEVYEQYF.

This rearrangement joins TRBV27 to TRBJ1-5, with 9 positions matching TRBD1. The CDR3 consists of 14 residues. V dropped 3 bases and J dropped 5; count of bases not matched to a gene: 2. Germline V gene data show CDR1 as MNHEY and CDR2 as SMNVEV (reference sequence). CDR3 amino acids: CASSFTGGDQPQHF. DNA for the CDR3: TGTGCCAGCAGTTTTACAGGGGGCGATCAGCCCCAGCATTTT.

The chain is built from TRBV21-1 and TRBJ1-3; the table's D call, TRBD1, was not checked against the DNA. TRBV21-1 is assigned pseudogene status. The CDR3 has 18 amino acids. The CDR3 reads CASSKEGRTPSSGNTIYF. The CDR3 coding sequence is TGTGCCAGCAGCAAAGAGGGCAGGACACCAAGCTCTGGAAACACCATATATTTT.

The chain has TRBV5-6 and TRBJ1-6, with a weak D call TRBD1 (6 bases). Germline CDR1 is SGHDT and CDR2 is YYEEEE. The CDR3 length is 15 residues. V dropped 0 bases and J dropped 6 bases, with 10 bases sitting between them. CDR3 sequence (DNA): TGTGCCAGCAGCTTGGGCAGGGGAAGTAATTCACCCCTCCACTTT. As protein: CASSLGRGSNSPLHF.

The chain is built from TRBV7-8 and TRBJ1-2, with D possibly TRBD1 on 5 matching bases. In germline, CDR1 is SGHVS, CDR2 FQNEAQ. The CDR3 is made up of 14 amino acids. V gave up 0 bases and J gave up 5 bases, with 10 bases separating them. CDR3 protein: CASSLARQGYGYTF. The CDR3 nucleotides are TGTGCCAGCAGCTTAGCGCGGCAGGGATATGGCTACACCTTC. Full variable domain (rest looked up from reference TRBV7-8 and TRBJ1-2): GAGVSQSPRYKVAKRGQDVALRCDPISGHVSLFWYQQALGQGPEFLTYFQNEAQLDKSGLPSDRFFAERPEGSVSTLKIQRTQQEDSAVYLCASSLARQGYGYTFGSGTRLTVV.

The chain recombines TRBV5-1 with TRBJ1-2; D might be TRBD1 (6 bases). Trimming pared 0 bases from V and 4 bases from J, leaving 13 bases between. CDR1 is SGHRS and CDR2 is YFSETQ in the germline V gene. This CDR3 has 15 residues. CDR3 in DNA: TGCGCCAGCAGCTTGGTGGCAGGGGAGACCTATGGCTACACCTTC. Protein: CASSLVAGETYGYTF. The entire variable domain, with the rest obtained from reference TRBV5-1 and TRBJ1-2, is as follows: KAGVTQTPRYLIKTRGQQVTLSCSPISGHRSVSWYQQTPGQGLQFLFEYFSETQRNKGNFPGRFSGRQFSNSRSEMNVSTLELGDSALYLCASSLVAGETYGYTFGSGTRLTVV.

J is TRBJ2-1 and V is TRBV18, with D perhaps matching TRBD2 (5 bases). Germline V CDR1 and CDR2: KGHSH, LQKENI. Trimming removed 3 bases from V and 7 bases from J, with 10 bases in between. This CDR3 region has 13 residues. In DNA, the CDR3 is TGTGCCAGCTCACCGGGTGCGGGTAATGAGCAGTTCTTC. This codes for CASSPGAGNEQFF. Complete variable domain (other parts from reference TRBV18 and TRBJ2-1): NAGVMQNPRHLVRRRGQEARLRCSPMKGHSHVYWYRQLPEEGLKFMVYLQKENIIDESGMPKERFSAEFPKEGPSILRIQQVVRGDSAAYFCASSPGAGNEQFFGPGTRLTVL.

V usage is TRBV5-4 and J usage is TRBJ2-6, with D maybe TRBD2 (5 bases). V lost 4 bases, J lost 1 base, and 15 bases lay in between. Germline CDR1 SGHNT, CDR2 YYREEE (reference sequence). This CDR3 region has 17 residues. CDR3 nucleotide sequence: TGTGCCAGCAGCCCGGGGAAAATGGGATCTGGGGCCAACGTCCTGACTTTC. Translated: CASSPGKMGSGANVLTF. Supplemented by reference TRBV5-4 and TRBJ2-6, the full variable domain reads ETGVTQSPTHLIKTRGQQVTLRCSSQSGHNTVSWYQQALGQGPQFIFQYYREEENGRGNFPPRFSGLQFPNYSSELNVNALELDDSALYLCASSPGKMGSGANVLTFGAGSRLTVL.

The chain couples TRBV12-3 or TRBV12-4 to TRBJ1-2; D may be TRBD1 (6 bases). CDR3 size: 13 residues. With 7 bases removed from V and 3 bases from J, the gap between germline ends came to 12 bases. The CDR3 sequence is CASTLGQYYGYTF. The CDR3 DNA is TGTGCCAGCACCCTCGGACAGTACTATGGCTACACCTTC.

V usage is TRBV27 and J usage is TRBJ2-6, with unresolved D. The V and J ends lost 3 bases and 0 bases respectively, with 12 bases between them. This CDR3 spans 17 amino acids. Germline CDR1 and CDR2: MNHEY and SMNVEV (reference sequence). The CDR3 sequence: CASSFLETDSGANVLTF. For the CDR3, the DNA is TGTGCCAGCAGTTTCCTGGAGACGGACTCTGGGGCCAACGTCCTGACTTTC.

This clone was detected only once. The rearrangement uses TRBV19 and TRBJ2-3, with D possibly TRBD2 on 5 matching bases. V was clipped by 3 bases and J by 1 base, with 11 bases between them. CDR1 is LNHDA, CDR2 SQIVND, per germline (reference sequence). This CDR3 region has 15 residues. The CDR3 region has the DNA TGTGCCAGTAGTATTCGGGGATTACGCACAGATACGCAGTATTTT. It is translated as CASSIRGLRTDTQYF.

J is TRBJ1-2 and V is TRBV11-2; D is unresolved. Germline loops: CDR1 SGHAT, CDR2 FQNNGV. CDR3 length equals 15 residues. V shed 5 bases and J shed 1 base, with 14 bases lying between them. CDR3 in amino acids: CASSLRPEVNYGYTF. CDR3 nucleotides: TGTGCCAGCAGCCTCCGGCCCGAGGTTAACTATGGCTACACCTTC.

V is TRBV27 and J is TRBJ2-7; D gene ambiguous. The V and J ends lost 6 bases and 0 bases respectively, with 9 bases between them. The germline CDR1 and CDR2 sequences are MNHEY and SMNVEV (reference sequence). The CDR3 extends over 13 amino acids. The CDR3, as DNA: TGTGCCAGCAGCCCTTCTTCCTCCTACGAGCAGTACTTC. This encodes CASSPSSSYEQYF.

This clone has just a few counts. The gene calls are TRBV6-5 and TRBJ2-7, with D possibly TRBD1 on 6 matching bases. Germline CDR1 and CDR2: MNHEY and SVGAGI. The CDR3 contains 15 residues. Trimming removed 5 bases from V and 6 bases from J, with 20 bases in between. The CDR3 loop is CASSQKDSSSSEQYF. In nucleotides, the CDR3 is TGTGCCAGCAGTCAAAAGGACAGTTCTTCTTCCGAGCAGTACTTC.

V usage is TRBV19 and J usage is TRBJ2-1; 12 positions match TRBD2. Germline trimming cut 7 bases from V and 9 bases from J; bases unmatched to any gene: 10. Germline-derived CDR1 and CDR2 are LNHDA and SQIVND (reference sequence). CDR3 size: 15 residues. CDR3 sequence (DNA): TGTGCCAGTATCCGACTAGCGGGAGACTCCTCTGAGCAGTTCTTC. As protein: CASIRLAGDSSEQFF.

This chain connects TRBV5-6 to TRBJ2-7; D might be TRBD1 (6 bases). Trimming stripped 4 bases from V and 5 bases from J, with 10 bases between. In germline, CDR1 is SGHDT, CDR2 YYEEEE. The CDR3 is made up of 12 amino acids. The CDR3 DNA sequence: TGTGCCAGCAGCCTAACAGGGAACGAGCAGTACTTC. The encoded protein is CASSLTGNEQYF.

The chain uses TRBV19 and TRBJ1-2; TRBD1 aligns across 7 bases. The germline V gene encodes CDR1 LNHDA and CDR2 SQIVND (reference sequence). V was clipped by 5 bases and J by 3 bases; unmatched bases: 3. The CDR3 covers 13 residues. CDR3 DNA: TGTGCCAGTAGTTCTACAGGGGACTATGGCTACACCTTC. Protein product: CASSSTGDYGYTF. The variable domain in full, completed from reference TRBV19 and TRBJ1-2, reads DGGITQSPKYLFRKEGQNVTLSCEQNLNHDAMYWYRQDPGQGLRLIYYSQIVNDFQKGDIAEGYSVSREKKESFPLTVTSAQKNPTAFYLCASSSTGDYGYTFGSGTRLTVV.